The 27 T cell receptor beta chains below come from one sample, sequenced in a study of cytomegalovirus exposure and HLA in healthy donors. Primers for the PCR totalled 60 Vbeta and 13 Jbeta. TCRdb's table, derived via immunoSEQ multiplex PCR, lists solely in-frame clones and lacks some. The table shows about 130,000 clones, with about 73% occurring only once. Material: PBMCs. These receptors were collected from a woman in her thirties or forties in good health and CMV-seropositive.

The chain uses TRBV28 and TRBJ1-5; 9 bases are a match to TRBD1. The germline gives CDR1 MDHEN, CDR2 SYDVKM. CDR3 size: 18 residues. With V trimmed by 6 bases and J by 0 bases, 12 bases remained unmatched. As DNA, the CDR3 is TGTGCCAGCAGCATGGACAGGGGCCGACGTTATAGCAATCAGCCCCAGCATTTT. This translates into CASSMDRGRRYSNQPQHF.

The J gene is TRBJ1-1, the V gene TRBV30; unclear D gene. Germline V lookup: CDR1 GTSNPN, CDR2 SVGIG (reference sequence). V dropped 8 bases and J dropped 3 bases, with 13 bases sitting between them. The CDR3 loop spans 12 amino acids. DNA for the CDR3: TGTGCCCGAAAAAAGGGAGACACTGAAGCTTTCTTT. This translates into CARKKGDTEAFF.

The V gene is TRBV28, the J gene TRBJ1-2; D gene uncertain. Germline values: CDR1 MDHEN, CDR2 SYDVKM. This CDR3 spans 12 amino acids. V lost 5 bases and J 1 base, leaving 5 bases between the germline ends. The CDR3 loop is CASSPSNYGYTF. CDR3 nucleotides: TGTGCCAGCAGTCCCAGTAACTATGGCTACACCTTC.

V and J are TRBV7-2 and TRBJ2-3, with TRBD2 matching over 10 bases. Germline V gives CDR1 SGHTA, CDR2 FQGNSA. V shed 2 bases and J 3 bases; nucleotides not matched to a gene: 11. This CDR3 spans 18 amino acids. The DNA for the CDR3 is TGTGCCAGCAGCTTACGACACAGCGGGGGGGCATTGACAGATACGCAGTATTTT. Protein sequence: CASSLRHSGGALTDTQYF.

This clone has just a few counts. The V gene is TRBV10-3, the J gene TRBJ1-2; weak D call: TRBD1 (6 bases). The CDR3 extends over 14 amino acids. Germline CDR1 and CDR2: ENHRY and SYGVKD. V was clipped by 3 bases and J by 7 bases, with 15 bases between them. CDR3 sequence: CAISDRDTKSGYTF. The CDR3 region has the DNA TGTGCCATCAGTGATCGGGACACCAAGAGTGGCTACACCTTC.

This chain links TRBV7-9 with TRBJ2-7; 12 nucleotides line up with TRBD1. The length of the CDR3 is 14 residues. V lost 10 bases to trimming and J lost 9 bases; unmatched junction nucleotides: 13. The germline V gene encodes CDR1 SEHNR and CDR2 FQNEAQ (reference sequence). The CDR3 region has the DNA TGTGCCACAGGGGGAGCCGGGACAGGGGGCTGGCAGTACTTC. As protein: CATGGAGTGGWQYF.

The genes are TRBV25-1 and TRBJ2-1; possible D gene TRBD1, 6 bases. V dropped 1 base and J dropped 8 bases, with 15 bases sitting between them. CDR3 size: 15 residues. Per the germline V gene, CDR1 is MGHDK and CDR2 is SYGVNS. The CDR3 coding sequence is TGTGCCAGCAGTGAATCAGAAGGGGGTTGGCATGAGCAGTTCTTC. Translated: CASSESEGGWHEQFF.

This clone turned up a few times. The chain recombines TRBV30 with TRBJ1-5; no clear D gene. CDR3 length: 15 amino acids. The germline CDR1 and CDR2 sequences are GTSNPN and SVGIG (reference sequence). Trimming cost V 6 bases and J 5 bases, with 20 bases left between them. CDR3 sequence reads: CACDASGRGDQPQHF. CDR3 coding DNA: TGTGCCTGTGACGCTAGCGGACGCGGGGATCAGCCCCAGCATTTT. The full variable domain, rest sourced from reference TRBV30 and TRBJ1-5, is SQTIHQWPATLVQPVGSPLSLECTVEGTSNPNLYWYRQAAGRGLQLLFYSVGIGQISSEVPQNLSASRPQDRQFILSSKKLLLSDSGFYLCACDASGRGDQPQHFGDGTRLSIL.

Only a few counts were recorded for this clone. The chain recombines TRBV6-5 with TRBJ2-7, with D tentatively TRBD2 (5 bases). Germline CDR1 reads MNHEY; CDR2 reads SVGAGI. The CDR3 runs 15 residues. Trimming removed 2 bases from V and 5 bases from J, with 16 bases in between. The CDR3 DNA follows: TGTGCCAGCAGTTACATGGCAGGTCTGAGGGACGAGCAGTACTTC. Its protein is CASSYMAGLRDEQYF.

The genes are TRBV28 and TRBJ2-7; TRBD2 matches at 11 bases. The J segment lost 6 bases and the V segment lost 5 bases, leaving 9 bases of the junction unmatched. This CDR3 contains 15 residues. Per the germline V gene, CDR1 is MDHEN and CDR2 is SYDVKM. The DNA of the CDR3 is TGTGCCAGCAGTGCAAATCTAGCGGGGGGCCGCGAGCAGTACTTC. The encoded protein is CASSANLAGGREQYF. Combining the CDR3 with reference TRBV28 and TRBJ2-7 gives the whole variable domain DVKVTQSSRYLVKRTGEKVFLECVQDMDHENMFWYRQDPGLGLRLIYFSYDVKMKEKGDIPEGYSVSREKKERFSLILESASTNQTSMYLCASSANLAGGREQYFGPGTRLTVT.

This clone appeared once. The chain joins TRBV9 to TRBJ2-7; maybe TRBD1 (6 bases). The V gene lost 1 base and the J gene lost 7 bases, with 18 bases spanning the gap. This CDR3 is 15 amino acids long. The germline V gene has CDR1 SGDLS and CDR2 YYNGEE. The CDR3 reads CASSVSGDRIGEQYF. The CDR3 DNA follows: TGTGCCAGCAGCGTATCAGGGGATAGAATCGGAGAGCAGTACTTC.

Here the CDR3 reads CASASDTEAFF. The CDR3, as DNA: TGTGCCAGCGCGTCGGACACTGAAGCTTTCTTT. The chain joins TRBV6-5 to TRBJ1-1; D uncertain. The V end lost 8 bases, the J end lost 3 bases, and 7 bases lay between the germline ends. Germline CDR1 MNHEY, CDR2 SVGAGI. The CDR3 has 11 amino acids.

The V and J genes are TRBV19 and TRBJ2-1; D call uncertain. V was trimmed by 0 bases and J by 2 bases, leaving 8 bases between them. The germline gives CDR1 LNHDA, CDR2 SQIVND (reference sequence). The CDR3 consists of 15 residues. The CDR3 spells CASSIDPEPYNEQFF. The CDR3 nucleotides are TGTGCCAGTAGTATAGACCCTGAGCCCTACAATGAGCAGTTCTTC.

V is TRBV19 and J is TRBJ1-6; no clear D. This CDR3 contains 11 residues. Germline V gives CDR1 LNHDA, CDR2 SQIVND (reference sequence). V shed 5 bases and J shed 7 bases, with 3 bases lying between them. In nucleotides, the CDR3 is TGTGCCAGTAGTCAGAATTCACCCCTCCACTTT. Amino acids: CASSQNSPLHF. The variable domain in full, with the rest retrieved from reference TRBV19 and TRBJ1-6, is DGGITQSPKYLFRKEGQNVTLSCEQNLNHDAMYWYRQDPGQGLRLIYYSQIVNDFQKGDIAEGYSVSREKKESFPLTVTSAQKNPTAFYLCASSQNSPLHFGNGTRLTVT.

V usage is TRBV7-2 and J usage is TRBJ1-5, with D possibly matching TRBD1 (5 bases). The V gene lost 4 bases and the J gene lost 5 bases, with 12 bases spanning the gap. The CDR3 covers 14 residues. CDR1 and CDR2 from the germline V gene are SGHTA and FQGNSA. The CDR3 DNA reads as TGTGCCAGCAGCTCTGACAGCCAGTATCAGCCCCAGCATTTT. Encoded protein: CASSSDSQYQPQHF.

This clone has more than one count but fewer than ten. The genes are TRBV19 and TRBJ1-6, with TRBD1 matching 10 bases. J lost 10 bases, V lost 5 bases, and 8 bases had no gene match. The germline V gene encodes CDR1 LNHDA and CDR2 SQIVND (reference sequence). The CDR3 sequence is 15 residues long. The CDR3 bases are TGTGCCAGTAGTGGAACCGGGACAGGGGAGTCACCCCTCCACTTT. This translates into CASSGTGTGESPLHF.

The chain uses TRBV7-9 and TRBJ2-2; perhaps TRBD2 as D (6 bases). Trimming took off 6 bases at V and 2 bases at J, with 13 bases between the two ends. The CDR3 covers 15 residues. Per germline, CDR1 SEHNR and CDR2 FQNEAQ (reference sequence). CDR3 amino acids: CASRPPGVNTGELFF. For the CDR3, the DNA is TGTGCCAGCAGACCCCCGGGGGTTAACACCGGGGAGCTGTTTTTT.

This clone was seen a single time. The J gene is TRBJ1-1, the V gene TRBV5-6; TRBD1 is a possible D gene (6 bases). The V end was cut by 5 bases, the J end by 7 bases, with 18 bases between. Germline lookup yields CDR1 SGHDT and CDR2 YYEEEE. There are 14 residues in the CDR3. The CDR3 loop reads CASSKTGQLLEAFF. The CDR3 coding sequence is TGTGCCAGCAGTAAAACCGGACAGCTACTTGAAGCTTTCTTT.

The CDR3 sequence: CAWSVRDTGELFF. In nucleotides, the CDR3 is TGTGCCTGGAGTGTACGAGACACCGGGGAGCTGTTTTTT. The V gene is TRBV30, the J gene TRBJ2-2, with no clear D. CDR3 length equals 13 residues. V gave up 0 bases and J gave up 3 bases, with 5 bases separating them. The germline V gene encodes CDR1 GTSNPN and CDR2 SVGIG (reference sequence). Drawing the rest from reference TRBV30 and TRBJ2-2, the complete variable domain is SQTIHQWPATLVQPVGSPLSLECTVEGTSNPNLYWYRQAAGRGLQLLFYSVGIGQISSEVPQNLSASRPQDRQFILSSKKLLLSDSGFYLCAWSVRDTGELFFGEGSRLTVL.

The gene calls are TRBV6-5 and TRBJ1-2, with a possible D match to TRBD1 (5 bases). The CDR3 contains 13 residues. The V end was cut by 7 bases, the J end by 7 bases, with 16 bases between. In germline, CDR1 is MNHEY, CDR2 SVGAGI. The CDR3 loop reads CASTLGAGSGYTF. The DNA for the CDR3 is TGTGCCAGCACCCTTGGGGCAGGGTCTGGCTACACCTTC.

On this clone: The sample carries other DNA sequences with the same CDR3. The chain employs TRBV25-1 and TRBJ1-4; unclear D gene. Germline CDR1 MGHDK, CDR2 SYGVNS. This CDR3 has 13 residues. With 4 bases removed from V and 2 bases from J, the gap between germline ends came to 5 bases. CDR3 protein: CASSAATNEKLFF. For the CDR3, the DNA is TGTGCCAGCAGTGCTGCGACTAATGAAAAACTGTTTTTT.

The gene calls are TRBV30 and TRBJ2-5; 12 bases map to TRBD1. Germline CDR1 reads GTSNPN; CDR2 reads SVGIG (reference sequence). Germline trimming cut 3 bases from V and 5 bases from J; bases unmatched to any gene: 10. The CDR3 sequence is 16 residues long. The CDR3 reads CAWSQGGDRGRETQYF. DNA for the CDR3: TGTGCCTGGAGCCAGGGTGGGGACAGGGGGCGGGAGACCCAGTACTTC.

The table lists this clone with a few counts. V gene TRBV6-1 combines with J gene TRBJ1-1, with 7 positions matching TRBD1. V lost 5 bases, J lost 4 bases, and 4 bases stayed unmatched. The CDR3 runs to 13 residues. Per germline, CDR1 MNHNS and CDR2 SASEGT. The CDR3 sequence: CASSSDRSTEAFF. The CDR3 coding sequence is TGTGCCAGCAGTTCGGACAGGTCCACTGAAGCTTTCTTT.

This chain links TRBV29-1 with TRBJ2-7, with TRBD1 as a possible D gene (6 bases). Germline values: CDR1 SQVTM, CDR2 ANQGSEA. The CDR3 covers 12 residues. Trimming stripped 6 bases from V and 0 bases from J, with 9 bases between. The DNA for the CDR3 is TGCAGCGTAAGGGACATCTCCTACGAGCAGTACTTC. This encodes CSVRDISYEQYF.

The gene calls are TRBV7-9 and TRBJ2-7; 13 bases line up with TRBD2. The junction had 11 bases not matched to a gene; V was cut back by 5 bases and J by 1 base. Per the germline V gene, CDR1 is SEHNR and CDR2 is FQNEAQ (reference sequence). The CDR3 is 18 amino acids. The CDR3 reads CASSQLAGGPSASYEQYF. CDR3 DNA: TGTGCCAGCAGCCAACTAGCGGGAGGGCCCTCTGCGTCCTACGAGCAGTACTTC.

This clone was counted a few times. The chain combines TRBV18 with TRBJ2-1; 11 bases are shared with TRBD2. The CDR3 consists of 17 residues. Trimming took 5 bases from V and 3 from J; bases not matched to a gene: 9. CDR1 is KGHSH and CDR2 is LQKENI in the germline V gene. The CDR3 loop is CASSKTSGTVDYNEQFF. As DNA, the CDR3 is TGTGCCAGCTCAAAGACTAGCGGGACTGTTGACTACAATGAGCAGTTCTTC.

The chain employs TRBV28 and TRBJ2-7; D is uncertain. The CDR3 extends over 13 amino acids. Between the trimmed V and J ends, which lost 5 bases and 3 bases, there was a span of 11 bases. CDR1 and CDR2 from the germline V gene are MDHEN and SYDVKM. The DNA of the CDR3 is TGTGCCAGCAGTGGCCCCGAAGTCTACGAGCAGTACTTC. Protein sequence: CASSGPEVYEQYF.